What follows are 8 T cell receptor beta chains derived from one specimen sequenced in a study of technical replicates of blood from several donors. Measured with immunoSEQ multiplex PCR; TCRdb has only the in-frame clones, and not every one. The data hold more than 65,000 clones, with about 91% observed a single time. The specimen was T cells isolated from PBMCs. The receptors were sampled from a human donor in good health.

The chain is built from TRBV5-1 and TRBJ2-1; 8 bases align to TRBD2. V was clipped by 4 bases and J by 3 bases; unmatched bases: 6. Germline V lookup: CDR1 SGHRS, CDR2 YFSETQ. CDR3 length equals 15 residues. The CDR3 region is CASSIPLADYNEQFF. CDR3 DNA sequence: TGCGCCAGCAGCATTCCACTAGCGGACTACAATGAGCAGTTCTTC.

This chain links TRBV9 with TRBJ2-7; 9 bases are a match to TRBD2. This CDR3 has 22 residues. J gave up 0 bases and V 3 bases, and 25 bases lay outside the gene matches. In germline, CDR1 is SGDLS, CDR2 YYNGEE. CDR3 region: CASSAKRTFGLARWRSSYEQYF. CDR3 nucleotides: TGTGCCAGCAGCGCGAAGAGGACCTTCGGACTAGCGAGATGGCGGAGCTCCTACGAGCAGTACTTC.

V gene TRBV4-1 combines with J gene TRBJ1-5, with D tentatively TRBD1 (5 bases). V gave up 1 base and J gave up 2 bases, with 12 bases separating them. The V gene's germline CDR1 is MGHRA and CDR2 YSYEKL. The CDR3 is 16 amino acids. The CDR3 spells CASSQVTGHGNQPQHF. CDR3 sequence (DNA): TGCGCCAGCAGCCAAGTAACCGGACACGGCAATCAGCCCCAGCATTTT.

The chain combines TRBV7-9 with TRBJ2-7; no clear D. Looked up from germline, CDR1 is SEHNR and CDR2 is FQNEAQ (reference sequence). The CDR3 length is 11 residues. V was clipped by 8 bases and J by 7 bases, with 12 bases between them. The CDR3 DNA reads TGTGCCAGCGCAGTAGCTGATGAGCAGTACTTC. Translation gives CASAVADEQYF.

This chain uses TRBV4-1 with TRBJ2-7; D possibly corresponds to TRBD2 (5 bases). The V end lost 2 bases, the J end lost 5 bases, and 7 bases lay between the germline ends. This CDR3 is built from 12 residues. CDR1 is MGHRA, CDR2 YSYEKL, per germline. The CDR3 sequence: CASSQTRNEQYF. The CDR3 region has the DNA TGCGCCAGCAGCCAAACTAGGAACGAGCAGTACTTC.

On this clone itself: Other DNA variants within this sample encode the same CDR3. V usage is TRBV5-1 and J usage is TRBJ2-7, with TRBD2 matching 7 bases. Unmatched junction bases numbered 4, after V lost 5 bases and J lost 2 bases. The CDR3 is 13 amino acids. Germline V gives CDR1 SGHRS, CDR2 YFSETQ. The DNA for the CDR3 is TGCGCCAGCAGTTGGAGCGGGACCTACGAGCAGTACTTC. Translating it yields CASSWSGTYEQYF.

The rearrangement uses TRBV7-3 and TRBJ2-3, with TRBD2 matching 10 bases. CDR1 is SGHTA and CDR2 is FQGTGA in the germline V gene. V shed 5 bases and J 6 bases; nucleotides not matched to a gene: 8. The CDR3 totals 15 residues. For the CDR3, the DNA is TGTGCCAGCAGCCCACGTAGCGGGAGGAGGGATACGCAGTATTTT. Translating gives CASSPRSGRRDTQYF.

The J gene is TRBJ2-2, the V gene TRBV6-4, with 11 bases identical to TRBD2. The V gene end was trimmed by 2 bases and the J gene end by 5 bases; junction bases not matched to a gene: 4. The germline CDR1 and CDR2 sequences are MRHNA and SNTAGT. CDR3 length: 16 amino acids. The CDR3 nucleotides are TGTGCCAGCAGTGACCGTCTAGCGGGAGGTACCGGGGAGCTGTTTTTT. As protein: CASSDRLAGGTGELFF.